The 8 T cell receptor beta chains given below trace back to one sample, sequenced in a study of shared clonotypes between healthy human individuals. Here immunoSEQ multiplex PCR was the method, and the copy in TCRdb shows in-frame clones only, minus some. Among more than 200,000 clones listed, 65% were seen once. Sequenced sample: memory CD4+ T cells sorted from blood. The subset denotes: CD45RA-negative fraction. The origin of the receptors is a man younger than 40 in good health.

The chain employs TRBV5-4 and TRBJ2-3, with D perhaps TRBD2 (6 bases). Germline CDR1 and CDR2: SGHNT and YYREEE (reference sequence). The length of the CDR3 is 15 residues. Trimming pared 1 base from V and 0 bases from J, leaving 9 bases between. Written as DNA, the CDR3 is TGTGCCAGCAGCTTGTTCCTAGCGAGCACAGATACGCAGTATTTT. Its translation is CASSLFLASTDTQYF. Variable domain in full (rest from reference TRBV5-4 and TRBJ2-3): ETGVTQSPTHLIKTRGQQVTLRCSSQSGHNTVSWYQQALGQGPQFIFQYYREEENGRGNFPPRFSGLQFPNYSSELNVNALELDDSALYLCASSLFLASTDTQYFGPGTRLTVL.

The rearrangement joins TRBV18 to TRBJ2-1, with D perhaps TRBD2 (6 bases). The ends were cut back, 0 bases at V and 8 bases at J, with 11 bases in the middle. Germline CDR1 and CDR2: KGHSH and LQKENI. This CDR3 has 14 residues. For the CDR3, the DNA is TGTGCCAGCTCACCACCCGGGAGAGGCTATGAGCAGTTCTTC. Protein sequence: CASSPPGRGYEQFF.

The chain couples TRBV6-5 to TRBJ2-1, with D tentatively TRBD2 (7 bases). This CDR3 region has 12 residues. Looked up from germline, CDR1 is MNHEY and CDR2 is SVGAGI. V was pared by 7 bases and J by 9 bases, with 13 bases between. CDR3 DNA: TGTGCCAGCACCACAGGGAGGGGTGAGCAGTTCTTC. Translation gives CASTTGRGEQFF.

V usage is TRBV7-2 and J usage is TRBJ2-3; D gene uncertain. V lost 3 bases and J lost 5, with 6 bases in between. CDR1 is SGHTA, CDR2 FQGNSA, per germline. CDR3 length equals 12 residues. The CDR3 sequence is CASSLHIDTQYF. CDR3 coding DNA: TGTGCCAGCAGCTTGCATATAGATACGCAGTATTTT.

This clone was detected ten times or more. The gene calls are TRBV7-9 and TRBJ2-7; tentatively, D is TRBD1 or TRBD2 (6 bases each). CDR1 is SEHNR and CDR2 is FQNEAQ in the germline V gene (reference sequence). The CDR3 contains 16 residues. The V gene lost 0 bases and the J gene lost 0 bases, with 12 bases spanning the gap. CDR3 sequence: CASSLARGHSSYEQYF. DNA of the CDR3: TGTGCCAGCAGCTTAGCACGGGGGCATAGCTCCTACGAGCAGTACTTC.

This clone was counted between two and nine times. The V and J genes are TRBV10-3 and TRBJ1-5; tentatively, D is TRBD1 (5 bases). The CDR3 has 17 residues. CDR1 is ENHRY, CDR2 SYGVKD, per germline. V gave up 0 bases and J gave up 4 bases, with 16 bases separating them. CDR3 DNA sequence: TGTGCCATCAGTGAGTCTTTCGGGGGGAGGGGAAATCAGCCCCAGCATTTT. Translation: CAISESFGGRGNQPQHF.

Many counts were recorded for this clone. This chain uses TRBV7-2 with TRBJ2-7; a weak D match, TRBD1 (6 bases). The germline CDR1 and CDR2 sequences are SGHTA and FQGNSA. The CDR3 is 14 residues long. V gave up 5 bases and J gave up 2 bases, with 13 bases separating them. CDR3 coding DNA: TGTGCCAGCAGCCCCACGACAGGAACCTACGAGCAGTACTTC. Residues: CASSPTTGTYEQYF.

The rearrangement links TRBV6-5 to TRBJ1-1; possibly TRBD1 for D (5 bases). In germline, CDR1 is MNHEY, CDR2 SVGAGI. CDR3 length: 11 residues. The V and J ends lost 10 bases and 11 bases respectively, with 17 bases between them. The CDR3 region is CATTRGDDAFF. The DNA of the CDR3 is TGTGCCACTACCCGGGGGGACGATGCTTTCTTT.